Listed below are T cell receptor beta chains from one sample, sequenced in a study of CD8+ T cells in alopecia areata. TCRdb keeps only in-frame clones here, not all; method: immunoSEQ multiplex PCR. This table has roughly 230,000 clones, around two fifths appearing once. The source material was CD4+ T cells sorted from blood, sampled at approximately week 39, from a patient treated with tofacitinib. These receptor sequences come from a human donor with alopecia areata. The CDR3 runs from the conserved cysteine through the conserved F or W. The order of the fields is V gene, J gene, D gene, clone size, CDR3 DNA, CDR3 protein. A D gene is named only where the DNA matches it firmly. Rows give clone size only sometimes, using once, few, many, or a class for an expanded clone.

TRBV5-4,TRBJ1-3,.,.,TGTGCCAGCAGCTTGGAAGGGGGACGAAACACCATATATTTT,CASSLEGGRNTIYF
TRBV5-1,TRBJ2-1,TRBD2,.,TGCGCCAGCAGCCCGGAAGCGGGAGTGGGTCGCAATGAGCAGTTCTTC,CASSPEAGVGRNEQFF
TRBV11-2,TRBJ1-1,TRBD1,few,TGTGCCAGCGCACGAGGGGGCCTAGGGAACACTGAAGCTTTCTTT,CASARGGLGNTEAFF
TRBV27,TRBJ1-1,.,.,TGTGCCAGCAGTTCCTCCAACAGGAACACTGAAGCTTTCTTT,CASSSSNRNTEAFF
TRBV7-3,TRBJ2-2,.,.,TGTGCCAGCAGCTCTACAAGGGACACCGGGGAGCTGTTTTTT,CASSSTRDTGELFF
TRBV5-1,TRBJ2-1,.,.,TGCGCCAGCAGGAAGTCAGGGACTTCCTACAATGAGCAGTTCTTC,CASRKSGTSYNEQFF
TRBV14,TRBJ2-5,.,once,TGTGCCAGCAGCCTTCGGGCAGGGAACCTACAAGAGACCCAGTACTTC,CASSLRAGNLQETQYF
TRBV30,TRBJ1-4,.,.,TGTGCCTGGTCCGCGGATAGGGGTAATGAAAAACTGTTTTTT,CAWSADRGNEKLFF
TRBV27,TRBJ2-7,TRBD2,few,TGTGCCAGCAGCTCCGTAGCGGGCTCCTACGAGCAGTACTTC,CASSSVAGSYEQYF
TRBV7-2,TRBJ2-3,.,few,TGTGCCAGCAGCTGGAGGGGACGGGGACTCACAGATACGCAGTATTTT,CASSWRGRGLTDTQYF
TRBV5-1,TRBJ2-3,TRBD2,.,TGCGCCAGCAGCTTGGGGCTAGCGGGGACTAGCACAGATACGCAGTATTTT,CASSLGLAGTSTDTQYF
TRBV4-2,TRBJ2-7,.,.,TGTGCCAGCAGCCCCGGGACAATGAATTACGAGCAGTACTTC,CASSPGTMNYEQYF
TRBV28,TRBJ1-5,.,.,TGTGCCAGCAAGGCTAGCAATCAGCCCCAGCATTTT,CASKASNQPQHF
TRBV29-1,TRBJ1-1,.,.,TGCAGCGTTGCCGATGCTCCTAGGGGCGCTGAAGCTTTCTTT,CSVADAPRGAEAFF
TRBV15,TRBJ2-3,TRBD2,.,TGTGCCACCAGCAGAGATCGGGGAGGGACAGATACGCAGTATTTT,CATSRDRGGTDTQYF
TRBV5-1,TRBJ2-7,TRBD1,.,TGCGCCAGCAGCTCCCGGACAGGGAACTACGAGCAGTACTTC,CASSSRTGNYEQYF
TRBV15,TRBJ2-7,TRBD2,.,TGTGCCACCAGCAGAGGGGCGGGACTATCCTACGAGCAGTACTTC,CATSRGAGLSYEQYF
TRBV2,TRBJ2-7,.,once,TGTGCCAGCAGTGAGGGGACACCCCCCTACGAGCAGTACTTC,CASSEGTPPYEQYF
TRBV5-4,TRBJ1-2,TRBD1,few,TGTGCCAGCAGCGACCGGGACAGGGACTATGGCTACACCTTC,CASSDRDRDYGYTF
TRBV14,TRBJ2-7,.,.,TGTGCCAGCAGCCAAACAACGCCCTCCTACGAGCAGTACTTC,CASSQTTPSYEQYF
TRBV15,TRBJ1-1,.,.,TGTGCCACCAGCAGAGATCCATTTACGAACACTGAAGCTTTCTTT,CATSRDPFTNTEAFF
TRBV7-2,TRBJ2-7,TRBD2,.,TGTGCCAGCAGCTTTAGCGGGAGGGCGTTTGAGCAGTACTTC,CASSFSGRAFEQYF
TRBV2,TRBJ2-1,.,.,TGTGCCAGCAGTGGGGGACGGATAGCGGAGCGCGCCTACAATGAGCAGTTCTTC,CASSGGRIAERAYNEQFF
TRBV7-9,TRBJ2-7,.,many,TGTGCCAGCAGCTTAGTACCGGACTCCCTTCCAATCTACGAGCAGTACTTC,CASSLVPDSLPIYEQYF
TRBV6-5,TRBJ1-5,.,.,TGTGCCAGCCGCCGGGGTCGCAGTCAGCCCCAGCATTTT,CASRRGRSQPQHF
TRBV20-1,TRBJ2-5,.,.,TGCAGTGCGGGACTTCGGGAGACCCAGTACTTC,CSAGLRETQYF
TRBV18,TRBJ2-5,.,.,TGTGCCAGCTCACCTGGGGGATCGGATGTGGAGACCCAGTACTTC,CASSPGGSDVETQYF
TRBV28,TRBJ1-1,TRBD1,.,TGTGCCAGCAGCCTACATGGGACAGGGATGATGAACACTGAAGCTTTCTTT,CASSLHGTGMMNTEAFF